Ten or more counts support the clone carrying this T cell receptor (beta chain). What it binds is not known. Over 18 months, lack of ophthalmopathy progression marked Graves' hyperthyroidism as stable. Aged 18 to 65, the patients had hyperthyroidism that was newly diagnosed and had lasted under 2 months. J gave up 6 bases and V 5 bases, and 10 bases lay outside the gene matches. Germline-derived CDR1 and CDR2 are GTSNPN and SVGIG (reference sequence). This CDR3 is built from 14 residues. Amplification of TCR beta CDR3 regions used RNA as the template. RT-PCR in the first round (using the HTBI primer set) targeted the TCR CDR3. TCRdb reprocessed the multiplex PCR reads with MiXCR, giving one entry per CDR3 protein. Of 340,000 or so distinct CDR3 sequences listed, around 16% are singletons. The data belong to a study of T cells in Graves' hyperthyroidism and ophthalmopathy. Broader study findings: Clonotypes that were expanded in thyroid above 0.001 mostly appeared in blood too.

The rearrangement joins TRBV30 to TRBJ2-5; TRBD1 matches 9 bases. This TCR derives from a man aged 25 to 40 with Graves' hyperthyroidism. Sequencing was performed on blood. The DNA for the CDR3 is TGTGCCTGGCGCCTCACCGGGACAGGGAAGACCCAGTACTTC. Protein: CAWRLTGTGKTQYF.